This TCR beta chain was captured by sequencing in a study of blood T cell repertoires in COVID-19. On the study more broadly: Sites in the United States, Italy and Spain provided acute and convalescent COVID-19 samples.

Study processing details: Reference gene primer amplification gave estimated nucleated cell counts. Produced via immunoSEQ multiplex PCR; TCRdb's table is partial and in-frame only. V, J and clone size were drawn from that table, and D and trimming were deduced from the DNA. The profile covers a few hundred thousand clones, with roughly 87% appearing a single time and more than 2% taken by the ten largest. Germline assignment: CDR1 MDHEN and CDR2 SYDVKM. V was trimmed by 3 bases and J by 6 bases, leaving 12 bases between them. The CDR3 runs to 14 residues. This clonotype originated in a man aged 18 to 29 with active or convalescent COVID-19. The sequencing input was peripheral blood. The chain has TRBV28 and TRBJ2-1, with a weak D call TRBD2 (6 bases). Written as DNA, the CDR3 is TGTGCCAGCAGTTTGGACTACCAAGGCAATGAGCAGTTCTTC. Translated, it gives CASSLDYQGNEQFF.